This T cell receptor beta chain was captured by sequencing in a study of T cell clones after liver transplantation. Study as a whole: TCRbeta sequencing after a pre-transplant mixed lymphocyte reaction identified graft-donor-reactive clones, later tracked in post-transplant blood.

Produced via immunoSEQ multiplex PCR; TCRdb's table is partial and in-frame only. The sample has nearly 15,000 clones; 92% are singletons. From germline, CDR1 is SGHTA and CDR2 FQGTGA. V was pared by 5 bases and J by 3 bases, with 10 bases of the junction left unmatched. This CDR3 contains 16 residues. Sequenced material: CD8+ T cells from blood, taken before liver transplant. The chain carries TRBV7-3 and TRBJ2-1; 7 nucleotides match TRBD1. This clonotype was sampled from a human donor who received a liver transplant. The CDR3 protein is CASSPERTGVYNEQFF. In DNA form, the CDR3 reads TGTGCCAGCAGCCCTGAGCGGACAGGCGTCTACAATGAGCAGTTCTTC.